The next 25 T cell receptor beta chains were all read from a single sample in a study of blood T cell repertoires in COVID-19. Data came from immunoSEQ multiplex PCR; TCRdb stores just in-frame clones and leaves some out. Of fewer than 250,000 clones detected, approximately 82% appear once; the ten largest clones hold 8% to 10%. Sequenced: peripheral blood. These TCRs come from a woman aged 50 to 60 with acute or convalescent COVID-19.

The chain employs TRBV14 and TRBJ2-5; D uncertain. The ends were cut back, 0 bases at V and 4 bases at J, with 3 bases in the middle. CDR3 size: 12 residues. Germline assignment: CDR1 SGHDN and CDR2 FVKESK. The DNA of the CDR3 is TGTGCCAGCAGCCAAGAGAGAGAGACCCAGTACTTC. It encodes CASSQERETQYF.

V gene TRBV10-1 combines with J gene TRBJ1-4, with D uncertain. Germline values: CDR1 WNHNN, CDR2 SYGVQD (reference sequence). The CDR3 has 13 amino acids. Between the trimmed V and J ends, which lost 4 bases and 4 bases, there was a span of 7 bases. The CDR3 nucleotides are TGCGCCAGCAGTGGAGAGGGTAATGAAAAACTGTTTTTT. As protein: CASSGEGNEKLFF.

The J gene is TRBJ1-6, the V gene TRBV9, with 7 nucleotides matching TRBD1. The germline gives CDR1 SGDLS, CDR2 YYNGEE. This CDR3 contains 18 residues. The trim removed 3 bases at V and 0 bases at J, leaving 9 bases unmatched. The CDR3 DNA follows: TGTGCCAGCAGCGGGGGCTTACAGGGGAGCTCCTATAATTCACCCCTCCACTTT. This translates into CASSGGLQGSSYNSPLHF. The full variable domain, rest sourced from reference TRBV9 and TRBJ1-6, is DSGVTQTPKHLITATGQRVTLRCSPRSGDLSVYWYQQSLDQGLQFLIQYYNGEERAKGNILERFSAQQFPDLHSELNLSSLELGDSALYFCASSGGLQGSSYNSPLHFGNGTRLTVT.

This CDR3 is CACRGEYNSPLHF. The CDR3 bases are TGTGCCTGCAGGGGAGAGTATAATTCACCCCTCCACTTT. This chain joins TRBV30 and TRBJ1-6; D perhaps matches TRBD1 (6 bases). The CDR3 runs 13 residues. V lost 6 bases to trimming and J lost 4 bases, with 10 bases between them. The germline CDR1 and CDR2 sequences are GTSNPN and SVGIG (reference sequence).

V gene TRBV7-9 combines with J gene TRBJ1-2; the match to TRBD1 covers 9 bases. The CDR3 is 15 residues long. In germline, CDR1 is SEHNR, CDR2 FQNEAQ (reference sequence). V trimming: 5 bases; J trimming: 4 bases; junction bases outside the gene matches: 8. Here the CDR3 reads CASSRGDRAGYGYTF. As DNA, the CDR3 is TGTGCCAGCAGCCGGGGGGACAGGGCCGGCTATGGCTACACCTTC.

The V gene is TRBV19, the J gene TRBJ1-1; 9 positions agree with TRBD1. CDR1 is LNHDA, CDR2 SQIVND, per germline (reference sequence). J lost 11 bases, V lost 1 base, and 14 bases had no gene match. The CDR3 sequence is 16 residues long. The CDR3 nucleotides are TGTGCCAGTAGTATAGGAGTGGCCACAGGGGGCGAAGGGGCTTTCTTT. It codes for CASSIGVATGGEGAFF.

There are a few counts of this clone. The chain recombines TRBV30 with TRBJ1-2; 9 positions match TRBD1. The germline CDR1 and CDR2 sequences are GTSNPN and SVGIG (reference sequence). V shed 7 bases and J 1 base; nucleotides not matched to a gene: 1. CDR3 length equals 12 residues. The CDR3 nucleotides are TGTGCCTCGGGACAGGGTAACTATGGCTACACCTTC. Amino acids: CASGQGNYGYTF.

The chain combines TRBV6-2 or TRBV6-3 with TRBJ1-5; 11 nucleotides align to TRBD1. Per germline, CDR1 MNHEY and CDR2 SVGEGT. V dropped 0 bases and J dropped 8; count of bases not matched to a gene: 6. This CDR3 comprises 16 residues. CDR3 in DNA: TGTGCCAGCAGTTACTCGGACAGGGGGCAGAGAGAGCCCCAGCATTTT. It codes for CASSYSDRGQREPQHF.

The chain joins TRBV5-6 to TRBJ2-5; no definite D call. CDR1 is SGHDT and CDR2 is YYEEEE in the germline V gene. The CDR3 is 11 amino acids. The V end lost 2 bases, the J end lost 3 bases, and 2 bases lay between the germline ends. The CDR3 protein is CASSFEETQYF. CDR3 bases: TGTGCCAGCAGCTTCGAAGAGACCCAGTACTTC.

V gene TRBV2 combines with J gene TRBJ1-4; D might be TRBD1 (5 bases). Per the germline V gene, CDR1 is SNHLY and CDR2 is FYNNEI. The CDR3 has 13 residues. Trimming left V 8 bases short and J 4 bases short, with 11 bases between. DNA for the CDR3: TGTGCCAGCCAAGGGGTTCATAATGAAAAACTGTTTTTT. Amino acids: CASQGVHNEKLFF.

This chain uses TRBV4-1 with TRBJ1-2; no clear D. Germline CDR1 is MGHRA and CDR2 is YSYEKL. Deletions cut 0 bases from V and 8 bases from J, with 19 bases between. The CDR3 loop spans 16 amino acids. CDR3 in amino acids: CASSQDPSAADEGYTF. The DNA for the CDR3 is TGCGCCAGCAGCCAAGATCCCAGCGCGGCGGATGAGGGCTACACCTTC.

The rearrangement links TRBV10-3 to TRBJ1-1; no clear D. The CDR3 has 12 amino acids. Germline CDR1 and CDR2: ENHRY and SYGVKD. Trimming pared 3 bases from V and 11 bases from J, leaving 13 bases between. CDR3 coding DNA: TGTGCCATCAGTGATGCGGAGGACCGGGCTTTCTTT. Translated, it gives CAISDAEDRAFF.

This clone was seen more than once but under ten times. The gene calls are TRBV7-3 and TRBJ1-1; D remains unclear. Germline V CDR1 and CDR2: SGHTA, FQGTGA. The CDR3 totals 14 residues. With 1 base removed from V and 0 bases from J, the gap between germline ends came to 6 bases. The DNA for the CDR3 is TGTGCCAGCAGCTTAAGAGGGTTGAACACTGAAGCTTTCTTT. The encoded protein is CASSLRGLNTEAFF.

The chain carries TRBV29-1 and TRBJ2-3, with 7 nucleotides matching TRBD1. Germline CDR1 SQVTM, CDR2 ANQGSEA. With V trimmed by 7 bases and J by 6 bases, 13 bases remained unmatched. The CDR3 is 14 amino acids. CDR3 DNA: TGCAGCGCCCCCGGACAGGTGGTGTATGATACGCAGTATTTT. Residues: CSAPGQVVYDTQYF.

In its sample, this clone was seen once. The chain has TRBV27 and TRBJ1-4, with D perhaps matching TRBD1 (5 bases). V gave up 5 bases and J gave up 6 bases, with 16 bases separating them. Germline CDR1 MNHEY, CDR2 SMNVEV (reference sequence). The CDR3 extends over 15 amino acids. CDR3 region: CASSNSGNRDEKLFF. The CDR3 coding sequence is TGTGCCAGCAGTAACTCAGGGAATCGGGATGAAAAACTGTTTTTT.

The chain has TRBV27 and TRBJ1-1, with D possibly matching TRBD1 (6 bases). Germline CDR1 and CDR2: MNHEY and SMNVEV (reference sequence). Deletions cut 1 base from V and 1 base from J, with 7 bases between. The CDR3 sequence is 14 residues long. CDR3 loop: CASSLWGQNTEAFF. As DNA, the CDR3 is TGTGCCAGCAGTTTATGGGGGCAGAACACTGAAGCTTTCTTT.

The chain has TRBV5-1 and TRBJ2-7; D is undetermined. The CDR3 extends over 13 amino acids. The V end was cut by 4 bases, the J end by 6 bases, with 14 bases between. Germline CDR1 reads SGHRS; CDR2 reads YFSETQ. The CDR3, as DNA: TGCGCCAGCAGCCTCACGACCCCAGGCGAGCAGTACTTC. Translated, it gives CASSLTTPGEQYF.

The chain links TRBV6-1 to TRBJ2-1; 10 bases agree with TRBD1. CDR3 length: 16 residues. In germline, CDR1 is MNHNS, CDR2 SASEGT. V was pared by 1 base and J by 5 bases, with 5 bases of the junction left unmatched. The CDR3 region is CASSEVGTGVDNEQFF. The CDR3 DNA is TGTGCCAGCAGTGAAGTGGGGACAGGGGTGGACAATGAGCAGTTCTTC.

The chain employs TRBV18 and TRBJ2-3; TRBD1 is a possible D gene (6 bases). This CDR3 region has 15 residues. The V end lost 3 bases, the J end lost 1 base, and 11 bases lay between the germline ends. The germline V gene has CDR1 KGHSH and CDR2 LQKENI. CDR3 DNA: TGTGCCAGCTCACCGCTAGGGGGAGGCACAGATACGCAGTATTTT. Encoded protein: CASSPLGGGTDTQYF.

The V and J genes are TRBV7-9 and TRBJ1-2, with D hard to call. The CDR3 contains 13 residues. Trimming shortened V by 1 base and J by 8 bases, and 11 bases separated the two germline ends. In germline, CDR1 is SEHNR, CDR2 FQNEAQ (reference sequence). In nucleotides, the CDR3 is TGTGCCAGCAGCTTAGGACAAAGCGGGGGCTACACCTTC. It yields the protein CASSLGQSGGYTF. The full variable domain, rest sourced from reference TRBV7-9 and TRBJ1-2, is DTGVSQNPRHKITKRGQNVTFRCDPISEHNRLYWYRQTLGQGPEFLTYFQNEAQLEKSRLLSDRFSAERPKGSFSTLEIQRTEQGDSAMYLCASSLGQSGGYTFGSGTRLTVV.

This clone has only one observation. The CDR3, as DNA: TGCAGCGTTGACGGTGGAACAGGGGGGTTCGGGGAGCTGTTTTTT. Translated, it gives CSVDGGTGGFGELFF. This chain links TRBV29-1 with TRBJ2-2; 8 bases match TRBD1. Looked up from germline, CDR1 is SQVTM and CDR2 is ANQGSEA. The V segment lost 3 bases and the J segment 7 bases; nucleotides outside the gene matches: 10. This CDR3 is built from 15 residues.

V is TRBV19 and J is TRBJ1-1; D possibly corresponds to TRBD1 (6 bases). CDR3 length equals 13 residues. Deletions cut 8 bases from V and 9 bases from J, with 19 bases between. Germline CDR1 LNHDA, CDR2 SQIVND (reference sequence). CDR3 DNA sequence: TGTGCCAGTCGTAACCCCCGGACAGATAAAGCTTTCTTT. Protein product: CASRNPRTDKAFF. Using reference TRBV19 and TRBJ1-1 for the parts outside the CDR3, the full variable domain is DGGITQSPKYLFRKEGQNVTLSCEQNLNHDAMYWYRQDPGQGLRLIYYSQIVNDFQKGDIAEGYSVSREKKESFPLTVTSAQKNPTAFYLCASRNPRTDKAFFGQGTRLTVV.

The rearrangement uses TRBV19 and TRBJ1-5; 7 nucleotides agree with TRBD1. V lost 5 bases and J lost 2; bases outside the gene matches: 9. Germline CDR1 LNHDA, CDR2 SQIVND (reference sequence). This CDR3 is 16 amino acids long. The chain's CDR3 is CASSPRQGMGNQPQHF. For the CDR3, the DNA is TGTGCCAGTAGTCCCCGACAGGGAATGGGCAATCAGCCCCAGCATTTT.

This clone has more than one count but fewer than ten. The chain is built from TRBV9 and TRBJ2-3; weak D call: TRBD2 (6 bases). This CDR3 contains 16 residues. With 0 bases removed from V and 6 bases from J, the gap between germline ends came to 17 bases. CDR1 is SGDLS, CDR2 YYNGEE, per germline. This chain's CDR3 is CASSVGWRAEGDTQYF. CDR3 DNA: TGTGCCAGCAGCGTAGGGTGGAGGGCTGAGGGCGATACGCAGTATTTT.

This clone was detected only a few times. V usage is TRBV12-3 or TRBV12-4 and J usage is TRBJ1-1, with a weak D call TRBD1 (5 bases). V lost 6 bases and J 3 bases, leaving 11 bases between the germline ends. This CDR3 contains 13 residues. CDR3 amino acids: CASSITTDTEAFF. CDR3 DNA sequence: TGTGCCAGCAGCATAACGACAGACACTGAAGCTTTCTTT.